Each of the 25 T cell receptor beta chains below was sequenced from the same sample in a study of cytomegalovirus exposure and HLA in healthy donors. The PCR contained 60 Vbeta and 13 Jbeta primers. Method: immunoSEQ multiplex PCR; TCRdb's copy keeps in-frame clones and lacks some. The data show 150,000 to 200,000 clones, over 65% seen once. Sequencing was done on a sample of PBMCs. All receptors derive from a woman aged 45-59 years in good health and CMV-seropositive.

The chain recombines TRBV6-1 with TRBJ2-1; tentatively, D is TRBD1 (6 bases). Between the trimmed V and J ends, which lost 7 bases and 4 bases, there was a span of 14 bases. Germline V gives CDR1 MNHNS, CDR2 SASEGT. The CDR3 consists of 14 residues. This CDR3 is CASMDRAVYNEQFF. CDR3 in DNA: TGTGCCAGCATGGACAGAGCCGTGTACAATGAGCAGTTCTTC.

This clone was found once. The V gene is TRBV29-1, the J gene TRBJ2-1; the D gene is possibly TRBD1 (6 bases). CDR1 is SQVTM, CDR2 ANQGSEA, per germline. This CDR3 is 15 amino acids long. Trimming stripped 1 base from V and 0 bases from J, with 10 bases between. CDR3 bases: TGCAGCGTTGAAGGAACAGGGAGCTCCTACAATGAGCAGTTCTTC. Encoded protein: CSVEGTGSSYNEQFF.

For the CDR3, the DNA is TGTGCCAGTAGACAGACGAACTATGGCTACACCTTC. Amino acids: CASRQTNYGYTF. The chain links TRBV19 to TRBJ1-2, with D unclear. Between the trimmed V and J ends, which lost 6 bases and 2 bases, there was a span of 7 bases. This CDR3 contains 12 residues. Germline values: CDR1 LNHDA, CDR2 SQIVND (reference sequence).

V usage is TRBV10-1 and J usage is TRBJ2-5, with TRBD1 identical over 12 bases. The CDR3 consists of 16 residues. Unmatched junction bases numbered 5, after V lost 5 bases and J lost 1 base. The germline CDR1 and CDR2 sequences are WNHNN and SYGVQD (reference sequence). The DNA for the CDR3 is TGCGCCAGCAGTAAGGGACAGGGGGCCCGCCAAGAGACCCAGTACTTC. Translated, it gives CASSKGQGARQETQYF.

The chain couples TRBV2 to TRBJ1-2; 9 nucleotides match TRBD1. The J segment lost 4 bases and the V segment lost 4 bases, leaving 13 bases of the junction unmatched. The germline V gene has CDR1 SNHLY and CDR2 FYNNEI. The CDR3 consists of 17 residues. The CDR3 sequence: CASSAALGTGIIYGYTF. The CDR3 nucleotides read TGTGCCAGCAGTGCCGCTCTGGGGACAGGGATAATCTATGGCTACACCTTC.

In this sample, this clone turned up a few times. The chain links TRBV5-6 to TRBJ2-3; 12 bases are a match to TRBD2. CDR3 size: 17 residues. Trimming at V came to 3 bases and at J to 1 base, leaving 6 bases not matched to a gene. The germline V gene has CDR1 SGHDT and CDR2 YYEEEE. CDR3 residues: CASSSLPSGGGTDTQYF. The CDR3 DNA is TGTGCCAGCAGCTCCTTACCTAGCGGGGGGGGCACAGATACGCAGTATTTT. Full variable domain (outside the CDR3, taken from reference TRBV5-6 and TRBJ2-3): DAGVTQSPTHLIKTRGQQVTLRCSPKSGHDTVSWYQQALGQGPQFIFQYYEEEERQRGNFPDRFSGHQFPNYSSELNVNALLLGDSALYLCASSSLPSGGGTDTQYFGPGTRLTVL.

This clone was seen once. V and J are TRBV6-5 and TRBJ1-1; D remains unclear. The CDR3 is 13 amino acids. Germline CDR1 and CDR2: MNHEY and SVGAGI. V lost 11 bases and J 7 bases, leaving 20 bases between the germline ends. The CDR3 nucleotides read TGTGCCGGCCAGGACGGACTAAAGAGTGAAGCTTTCTTT. This encodes CAGQDGLKSEAFF.

The chain employs TRBV27 and TRBJ1-5; no reliable D call. CDR1 and CDR2 (germline): MNHEY, SMNVEV (reference sequence). The length of the CDR3 is 16 residues. Trimming cost V 4 bases and J 6 bases, with 19 bases left between them. In DNA, the CDR3 is TGTGCCAGCAGTTCAGGTCTCACCAGGTTGGGTCAGCCCCAGCATTTT. As protein: CASSSGLTRLGQPQHF.

The chain has TRBV6-5 and TRBJ1-1; TRBD1 matches 7 bases. Germline values: CDR1 MNHEY, CDR2 SVGAGI. The CDR3 runs to 13 residues. After removal of 5 bases from V and 3 bases from J, the junction contained 3 bases not matched to a gene. The CDR3 DNA sequence: TGTGCCAGCAGTGAAGACAGGGACACTGAAGCTTTCTTT. It yields the protein CASSEDRDTEAFF.

The chain is built from TRBV27 and TRBJ1-5, with TRBD1 identical over 7 bases. The germline V gene has CDR1 MNHEY and CDR2 SMNVEV (reference sequence). The CDR3 runs 15 residues. Losses at the gene ends were 5 bases for V and 0 bases for J; bases not matched to a gene: 4. Here the CDR3 reads CASSQTGASNQPQHF. The CDR3 DNA reads TGTGCCAGCAGTCAAACAGGGGCTAGCAATCAGCCCCAGCATTTT.

This chain links TRBV2 with TRBJ2-3; 7 positions match TRBD1. Per the germline V gene, CDR1 is SNHLY and CDR2 is FYNNEI. The CDR3 has 15 amino acids. The V gene end was trimmed by 7 bases and the J gene end by 0 bases; junction bases not matched to a gene: 7. In DNA form, the CDR3 reads TGTGCCAGCACCGGGGTGACAGGGAGCACAGATACGCAGTATTTT. Amino acids: CASTGVTGSTDTQYF.

The rearrangement uses TRBV7-9 and TRBJ2-7; 8 bases are shared with TRBD1. Germline CDR1 is SEHNR and CDR2 is FQNEAQ (reference sequence). After removal of 4 bases from V and 0 bases from J, the junction contained 5 bases not matched to a gene. CDR3 length: 15 amino acids. CDR3 sequence reads: CASSSTGGSSYEQYF. DNA of the CDR3: TGTGCCAGCAGCTCCACAGGGGGGAGCTCCTACGAGCAGTACTTC.

V gene TRBV19 combines with J gene TRBJ2-5; D might be TRBD2 (6 bases). V lost 4 bases to trimming and J lost 5 bases, with 8 bases between them. The CDR3 is 12 residues long. Germline assignment: CDR1 LNHDA and CDR2 SQIVND (reference sequence). The CDR3 DNA reads TGTGCCAGTAGTAAGGGAGGCGAGACCCAGTACTTC. It yields the protein CASSKGGETQYF. Based on the CDR3 plus reference TRBV19 and TRBJ2-5, the full variable domain is DGGITQSPKYLFRKEGQNVTLSCEQNLNHDAMYWYRQDPGQGLRLIYYSQIVNDFQKGDIAEGYSVSREKKESFPLTVTSAQKNPTAFYLCASSKGGETQYFGPGTRLLVL.

The CDR3 region is CASSQDTRTDTQYF. In DNA form, the CDR3 reads TGTGCCAGCAGCCAGGACACCCGCACAGATACGCAGTATTTT. The chain uses TRBV4-2 and TRBJ2-3; tentatively, D is TRBD1 (5 bases). Looked up from germline, CDR1 is LGHNA and CDR2 is YNFKEQ. V was pared by 3 bases and J by 1 base, with 8 bases between. CDR3 length: 14 amino acids.

This clone was recorded only once. V usage is TRBV15 and J usage is TRBJ2-2; 8 positions agree with TRBD2. V shed 0 bases, J shed 4 bases, and the junction held 10 bases outside the gene matches. The CDR3 has 18 residues. CDR1 and CDR2 from the germline V gene are LNHNV and YYDKDF (reference sequence). The DNA of the CDR3 is TGTGCCACCAGCAGAGATCCGGGAGGGGGGGCCCTCACCGGGGAGCTGTTTTTT. Amino acid sequence: CATSRDPGGGALTGELFF.

This chain links TRBV18 with TRBJ2-3; 10 nucleotides line up with TRBD2. The germline V gene has CDR1 KGHSH and CDR2 LQKENI. The CDR3 loop spans 17 amino acids. V shed 0 bases, J shed 1 base, and the junction held 4 bases outside the gene matches. The CDR3 DNA reads as TGTGCCAGCTCACCACCGGGGCTAGCGGGGGGCACAGATACGCAGTATTTT. Translating it yields CASSPPGLAGGTDTQYF.

The chain couples TRBV13 to TRBJ2-7, with D possibly matching TRBD1 (6 bases). Germline-derived CDR1 and CDR2 are PRHDT and FYEKMQ (reference sequence). V lost 0 bases to trimming and J lost 4 bases, with 16 bases between them. The CDR3 length is 16 residues. The CDR3 protein is CASSLGVSKGVYEQYF. In DNA form, the CDR3 reads TGTGCCAGCAGCTTAGGGGTCAGTAAGGGGGTTTACGAGCAGTACTTC.

V and J are TRBV18 and TRBJ2-7; D possibly corresponds to TRBD1 (5 bases). V lost 3 bases, J lost 0 bases, and 12 bases lay in between. This CDR3 spans 15 amino acids. The germline CDR1 and CDR2 sequences are KGHSH and LQKENI. The CDR3 DNA is TGTGCCAGCTCACCGAGTCAGGGAAGCTCCTACGAGCAGTACTTC. This translates into CASSPSQGSSYEQYF. The whole variable domain, filled in from reference TRBV18 and TRBJ2-7, reads NAGVMQNPRHLVRRRGQEARLRCSPMKGHSHVYWYRQLPEEGLKFMVYLQKENIIDESGMPKERFSAEFPKEGPSILRIQQVVRGDSAAYFCASSPSQGSSYEQYFGPGTRLTVT.

In its sample, this clone was seen once. The chain joins TRBV18 to TRBJ1-2, with TRBD1 as a possible D gene (5 bases). Germline loops: CDR1 KGHSH, CDR2 LQKENI. V gave up 2 bases and J gave up 4 bases, with 14 bases separating them. The CDR3 runs 15 residues. The CDR3: CASSPSPDRGYGYTF. CDR3 DNA: TGTGCCAGCTCACCATCGCCAGACAGAGGCTATGGCTACACCTTC.

This clone was seen only a few times. This chain joins TRBV28 and TRBJ1-3; D is unresolved. V was shortened by 10 bases and J by 1 base, with 8 bases between the two germline ends. Germline V CDR1 and CDR2: MDHEN, SYDVKM. This CDR3 region has 12 residues. DNA of the CDR3: TGTGCCACGCGGGGATCTGGAAACACCATATATTTT. Protein product: CATRGSGNTIYF. The full variable domain, rest sourced from reference TRBV28 and TRBJ1-3, is DVKVTQSSRYLVKRTGEKVFLECVQDMDHENMFWYRQDPGLGLRLIYFSYDVKMKEKGDIPEGYSVSREKKERFSLILESASTNQTSMYLCATRGSGNTIYFGEGSWLTVV.

The rearrangement joins TRBV20-1 to TRBJ2-1; the D gene is possibly TRBD1 (6 bases). CDR3 size: 10 residues. CDR1 DFQATT and CDR2 SNEGSKA come from the germline V gene (reference sequence). V was trimmed by 8 bases and J by 4 bases, leaving 6 bases between them. The CDR3 protein is CSQGYNEQFF. The CDR3 DNA follows: TGCAGTCAGGGGTACAATGAGCAGTTCTTC.

In DNA form, the CDR3 reads TGTGCCAGCAGTGACGTGTTGCGCAGGGGGCTGCTCAATGAGCAGTTCTTC. It is translated as CASSDVLRRGLLNEQFF. The V call is TRBV2, the J call TRBJ2-1; 8 bases are a match to TRBD1. Trimming at V came to 3 bases and at J to 6 bases, leaving 13 bases not matched to a gene. The length of the CDR3 is 17 residues. In germline, CDR1 is SNHLY, CDR2 FYNNEI. The full variable domain, in which reference TRBV2 and TRBJ2-1 provide the parts outside the CDR3, is EPEVTQTPSHQVTQMGQEVILRCVPISNHLYFYWYRQILGQKVEFLVSFYNNEISEKSEIFDDQFSVERPDGSNFTLKIRSTKLEDSAMYFCASSDVLRRGLLNEQFFGPGTRLTVL.

Notes on this clone: One end of the junction is discordant with germline, which a read error may explain. The chain has TRBV7-9 and TRBJ2-5; the D gene is possibly TRBD1 (6 bases). The tail of the sequence fits TRBJ2-7 better, so the J call may be wrong. Germline V gives CDR1 SEHNR, CDR2 FQNEAQ (reference sequence). This CDR3 is 14 amino acids long. The CDR3 reads CSSSLGGQPYEQYF. CDR3 DNA sequence: TGTTCCAGCAGCTTAGGCGGACAGCCCTACGAGCAGTACTTC.

The chain employs TRBV27 and TRBJ2-2; 8 bases align to TRBD1. The CDR3 totals 14 residues. Germline CDR1 and CDR2: MNHEY and SMNVEV (reference sequence). J lost 2 bases, V lost 9 bases, and 5 bases had no gene match. The CDR3 DNA is TGTGCCAGTTCGGACAGGGCCAACACCGGGGAGCTGTTTTTT. Encoded protein: CASSDRANTGELFF.

The chain employs TRBV4-2 and TRBJ2-4; TRBD1 matches 7 bases. Germline values: CDR1 LGHNA, CDR2 YNFKEQ. V lost 0 bases and J lost 0; bases outside the gene matches: 5. The CDR3 is 17 residues long. This chain's CDR3 is CASSQDGTELAKNIQYF. The CDR3 coding sequence is TGTGCCAGCAGCCAAGATGGGACAGAACTAGCCAAAAACATTCAGTACTTC.